The 23 T cell receptor beta chains in this list originate from one sample, sequenced in a study of blood T cells in healthy people across ages. A J-beta primer mix and a sample-barcoded 5' primer were used in a second PCR of about 7 to 12 cycles. TCRdb re-called the 5' RACE reads through MiXCR, storing one row per CDR3 protein. The data contain 720,000 or so distinct CDR3 sequences, over 40% of them singletons. The sequenced material came from blood. These receptors came from a man aged 80 or over in good health.

This clonotype was observed a handful of times. The V call is TRBV27, the J call TRBJ2-1; 14 nucleotides line up with TRBD2. This CDR3 spans 16 amino acids. With V trimmed by 7 bases and J by 6 bases, 8 bases remained unmatched. Germline V gene sequence: CDR1 MNHEY, CDR2 SMNVEV (reference sequence). The CDR3 here is CASTEWTSGRFNEQFF. Here the CDR3 DNA reads TGTGCCAGCACCGAGTGGACTAGCGGGAGGTTCAATGAGCAGTTCTTC.

This clonotype was detected ten times or more. The chain carries TRBV6-2 or TRBV6-3 and TRBJ1-1; 7 bases are shared with TRBD1. CDR3 length: 13 residues. The germline gives CDR1 MNHEY, CDR2 SVGEGT. Trimming took 6 bases from V and 1 from J; bases not matched to a gene: 2. The CDR3 nucleotides read TGTGCCAGCAGACGACAGGGGAACACTGAAGCTTTCTTT. Amino acid sequence: CASRRQGNTEAFF.

The V and J genes are TRBV15 and TRBJ2-1; no firm D call. The J call may be faulty, since TRBJ2-7 better matches the DNA end. Germline V gene lookup returns CDR1 LNHNV and CDR2 YYDKDF (reference sequence). CDR3 length: 15 residues. CDR3 amino acids: CATSRDLGSYNEQYF. CDR3 in DNA: TGTGCCACCAGCAGAGATCTCGGCTCCTACAATGAGCAGTACTTC.

Details on this clonotype: A much larger clone lies one base from this, so it may be a read error. This chain joins TRBV20-1 and TRBJ2-7; D might be TRBD2 (5 bases). Trimming stripped 3 bases from V and 3 bases from J, with 9 bases between. CDR1 and CDR2 (germline): DFQATT, SNEGSKA (reference sequence). There are 12 residues in the CDR3. For the CDR3, the DNA is TGCAGTGCTAGCGGGATAGGCTACGAGCAGTACTTC. Protein product: CSASGIGYEQYF.

This rearrangement joins TRBV15 to TRBJ2-5, with D perhaps assigned TRBD1 or TRBD2 (7 bases each). This CDR3 is built from 14 residues. V lost 5 bases, J lost 11 bases, and 21 bases lay in between. Germline CDR1 is LNHNV and CDR2 is YYDKDF (reference sequence). The CDR3 DNA is TGTGCCACCAGCCGACCAGGGGGGGGTATAGAGCAGTACTTC. Translation: CATSRPGGGIEQYF.

This clonotype is a singleton in its sample. J is TRBJ1-5 and V is TRBV5-1; 11 bases fit TRBD1. Per germline, CDR1 SGHRS and CDR2 YFSETQ. J gave up 5 bases and V 3 bases, and 4 bases lay outside the gene matches. The CDR3 spans 15 residues. The CDR3 protein is CASSSGTGGHQPQHF. For the CDR3, the DNA is TGCGCCAGCAGCTCCGGGACAGGGGGGCATCAGCCCCAGCATTTT.

This clonotype was counted at least ten times. V and J are TRBV7-2 and TRBJ2-4, with D perhaps being TRBD1 or TRBD2 (5 bases each). This CDR3 comprises 16 residues. Germline V gene lookup returns CDR1 SGHTA and CDR2 FQGNSA. V was clipped by 5 bases and J by 6 bases, with 20 bases between them. The CDR3: CASSPTGPRSSNIQYF. The CDR3 DNA is TGTGCCAGCAGCCCCACGGGACCGCGTTCCTCAAACATTCAGTACTTC. Variable domain in full (rest from reference TRBV7-2 and TRBJ2-4): GAGVSQSPSNKVTEKGKDVELRCDPISGHTALYWYRQSLGQGLEFLIYFQGNSAPDKSGLPSDRFSAERTGGSVSTLTIQRTQQEDSAVYLCASSPTGPRSSNIQYFGAGTRLSVL.

The rearrangement uses TRBV9 and TRBJ2-2; the D is unclear. This CDR3 region has 14 residues. The germline V gene encodes CDR1 SGDLS and CDR2 YYNGEE. V lost 1 base, J lost 6 bases, and 10 bases lay in between. The CDR3 bases are TGTGCCAGCAGCGTAACCTGGGTACCCGGGGAGCTGTTTTTT. It is translated as CASSVTWVPGELFF.

The genes are TRBV20-1 and TRBJ2-3; TRBD2 agrees at 7 bases. V was clipped by 1 base and J by 6 bases; unmatched bases: 19. The CDR3 extends over 18 amino acids. From germline, CDR1 is DFQATT and CDR2 SNEGSKA (reference sequence). The CDR3 is CSARAITLPAGISDTQYF. The CDR3 DNA sequence: TGCAGTGCTAGAGCGATAACCCTGCCAGCGGGAATTAGCGATACGCAGTATTTT.

This clonotype was counted between two and nine times. This chain joins TRBV6-1 and TRBJ1-2; D not certain. The CDR3 has 16 amino acids. CDR1 MNHNS and CDR2 SASEGT come from the germline V gene. V lost 2 bases, J lost 7 bases, and 20 bases lay in between. The CDR3 loop reads CASSEINGGLGSGYTF. The CDR3 nucleotides are TGTGCCAGCAGTGAAATTAATGGAGGCTTAGGGTCTGGCTACACCTTC.

This clonotype was observed a few times. A read error is possible here, since a much larger clone lies one base away. The chain carries TRBV4-3 and TRBJ2-5, with TRBD2 matching over 8 bases. This CDR3 has 14 amino acids. Trimming removed 0 bases from V and 11 bases from J; junction bases left unmatched: 8. The germline V gene has CDR1 LGHNA and CDR2 YSLEER. CDR3 sequence (DNA): TGCGCCAGCAGCCAAGAGGTAGCGGGACATGAGCAGTACTTC. Its translation: CASSQEVAGHEQYF.

This chain uses TRBV11-1 with TRBJ1-5; 8 bases agree with TRBD1. The CDR3 is 15 residues long. The trim removed 3 bases at V and 4 bases at J, leaving 5 bases unmatched. In germline, CDR1 is SGHAT, CDR2 FQDESV (reference sequence). The CDR3 DNA reads TGTGCCAGCAGCTTCGGGACAGGAAATAATCAGCCCCAGCATTTT. Its translation is CASSFGTGNNQPQHF.

The table lists this clonotype with many counts. V usage is TRBV29-1 and J usage is TRBJ2-7; tentative D call: TRBD2 (6 bases). Germline CDR1 is SQVTM and CDR2 is ANQGSEA. The CDR3 is made up of 11 amino acids. Trimming left V 4 bases short and J 2 bases short, with 6 bases between. The CDR3 nucleotides read TGCAGCGTTGGCGGGACCTACGAGCAGTACTTC. The encoded protein is CSVGGTYEQYF.

This clonotype was observed a few times. The genes are TRBV28 and TRBJ1-5, with 8 bases fitting TRBD1. CDR3 length equals 14 residues. Germline assignment: CDR1 MDHEN and CDR2 SYDVKM. V was pared by 5 bases and J by 7 bases, with 7 bases of the junction left unmatched. The CDR3 DNA follows: TGTGCCAGCAGTAGTTGGACAGGGTCCCAGCCCCAGCATTTT. Protein sequence: CASSSWTGSQPQHF.

This clonotype was detected only a few times. This chain joins TRBV6-1 and TRBJ2-5; 9 bases are shared with TRBD1. Trimming at V came to 3 bases and at J to 4 bases, leaving 6 bases not matched to a gene. The length of the CDR3 is 15 residues. Germline CDR1 MNHNS, CDR2 SASEGT. CDR3 coding DNA: TGTGCCAGCAGTGACGGGACAGGGTTGAGAGAGACCCAGTACTTC. Translation: CASSDGTGLRETQYF.

This clonotype was observed at least ten times. J is TRBJ2-7 and V is TRBV28, with 11 bases matching TRBD2. V shed 4 bases, J shed 1 base, and the junction held 12 bases outside the gene matches. This CDR3 has 18 amino acids. Germline CDR1 and CDR2: MDHEN and SYDVKM. The CDR3 loop reads CASSSLPSGRKGSYEQYF. CDR3 DNA: TGTGCCAGCAGTTCCCTGCCTAGCGGGAGGAAGGGTTCCTACGAGCAGTACTTC.

V is TRBV6-1 and J is TRBJ2-4; weak D call: TRBD1 (6 bases). The DNA end is a closer match to TRBJ2-7, so the J assignment may be wrong. CDR3 length: 13 amino acids. CDR1 and CDR2 from the germline V gene are MNHNS and SASEGT. The DNA for the CDR3 is TGTGCCAGCATCGACAGGTCGTACTACGAGCAGTACTTC. As protein: CASIDRSYYEQYF.

This clonotype showed up just a few times. This chain connects TRBV16 to TRBJ1-6, with a tentative D call TRBD1 (6 bases). Deletions cut 7 bases from V and 7 bases from J, with 17 bases between. This CDR3 has 15 residues. The germline V gene has CDR1 KGHSY and CDR2 FQNENV. CDR3 DNA: TGTGCCAGCAACAAACAGAGGACAGAAAATTCACCCCTCCACTTT. This sequence encodes CASNKQRTENSPLHF.

The chain combines TRBV6-2 or TRBV6-3 with TRBJ2-5, with D perhaps TRBD1 or TRBD2 (6 bases each). Trimming stripped 4 bases from V and 2 bases from J, with 14 bases between. There are 15 residues in the CDR3. Germline values: CDR1 MNHEY, CDR2 SVGEGT. The CDR3 DNA is TGTGCCAGCAGTTCCATGTGGGGGGCTCAAGAGACCCAGTACTTC. This encodes CASSSMWGAQETQYF.

The chain couples TRBV7-2 to TRBJ1-2, with TRBD1 as a possible D gene (5 bases). Per the germline V gene, CDR1 is SGHTA and CDR2 is FQGNSA. This CDR3 spans 15 amino acids. V was cut by 5 bases and J by 3 bases, with 16 bases left in between. DNA for the CDR3: TGTGCCAGCAGCCGAAGCAGGGTTGAGGACTATGGCTACACCTTC. This sequence encodes CASSRSRVEDYGYTF.

The CDR3, as DNA: TGTGCCAGCATCGTCACAGGGGGCCACACTGAAGCTTTCTTT. Its protein product is CASIVTGGHTEAFF. The gene calls are TRBV28 and TRBJ1-1, with 9 bases matching TRBD1. Germline trimming cut 7 bases from V and 3 bases from J; bases unmatched to any gene: 6. Germline loops: CDR1 MDHEN, CDR2 SYDVKM. The CDR3 runs to 14 residues.

The J gene is TRBJ1-2, the V gene TRBV20-1, with D hard to call. Trimming pared 0 bases from V and 4 bases from J, leaving 18 bases between. In germline, CDR1 is DFQATT, CDR2 SNEGSKA (reference sequence). CDR3 length: 16 amino acids. CDR3 sequence: CSARDLQRTGVYGYTF. The CDR3 DNA reads TGCAGTGCTAGAGATCTGCAACGGACGGGTGTCTATGGCTACACCTTC.

The chain uses TRBV3-1 and TRBJ1-1; 8 nucleotides line up with TRBD1. Germline V CDR1 and CDR2: LGHDT, YNNKEL (reference sequence). This CDR3 region has 16 residues. Germline trimming cut 4 bases from V and 7 bases from J; bases unmatched to any gene: 14. Here the CDR3 reads CASSPLFGTGGSEAFF. For the CDR3, the DNA is TGTGCCAGCAGCCCACTCTTCGGGACAGGAGGTAGTGAAGCTTTCTTT.